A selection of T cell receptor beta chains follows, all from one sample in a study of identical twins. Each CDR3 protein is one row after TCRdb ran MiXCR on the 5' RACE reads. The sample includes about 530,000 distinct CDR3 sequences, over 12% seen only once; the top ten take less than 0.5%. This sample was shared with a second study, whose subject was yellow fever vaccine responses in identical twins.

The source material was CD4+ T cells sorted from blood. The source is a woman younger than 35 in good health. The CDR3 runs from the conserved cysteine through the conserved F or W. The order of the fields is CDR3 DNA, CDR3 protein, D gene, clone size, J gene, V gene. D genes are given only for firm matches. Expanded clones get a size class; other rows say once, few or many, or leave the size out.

CDR3 DNA: TGTGCCAGCAGTGGGGCGGCGGGCTCCTACAATGAGCAGTTCTTC
CDR3 protein: CASSGAAGSYNEQFF
D gene: -
clone size: few
J gene: TRBJ2-1
V gene: TRBV2

CDR3 DNA: TGCAGTGCGGCGACTAGCTCTTCCCACAATGAGCAGTTCTTC
CDR3 protein: CSAATSSSHNEQFF
D gene: TRBD2
clone size: -
J gene: TRBJ2-1
V gene: TRBV20-1

CDR3 DNA: TGTGCCATCAGTGCCGGACAGTCCACAGATACGCAGTATTTT
CDR3 protein: CAISAGQSTDTQYF
D gene: -
clone size: few
J gene: TRBJ2-3
V gene: TRBV10-3

CDR3 DNA: TGTGCCAGCAGACCTCGTCGGAGTGAAAAACTGTTTTTT
CDR3 protein: CASRPRRSEKLFF
D gene: -
clone size: few
J gene: TRBJ1-4
V gene: TRBV12-3/TRBV12-4

CDR3 DNA: TGCAGCGTTGCGTTCCTCCCCAACCGTTTATCATCTGAGACCCAGTACTTC
CDR3 protein: CSVAFLPNRLSSETQYF
D gene: -
clone size: many
J gene: TRBJ2-5
V gene: TRBV29-1

CDR3 DNA: TGTGCCAGCAGTGGTAGACTTTATGAGCAGTTCTTC
CDR3 protein: CASSGRLYEQFF
D gene: -
clone size: -
J gene: TRBJ2-1
V gene: TRBV6-1

CDR3 DNA: TGTGCCAGCAGCCCGGGGTGGACGGGCTCCTACGAGCAGTACTTC
CDR3 protein: CASSPGWTGSYEQYF
D gene: -
clone size: -
J gene: TRBJ2-7
V gene: TRBV5-5

CDR3 DNA: TGTGCCAGCAGCAGAAAGGATTTCTTTCGGAGGGCCCGGAGGTACGAGCAGTACTTC
CDR3 protein: CASSRKDFFRRARRYEQYF
D gene: -
clone size: -
J gene: TRBJ2-7
V gene: TRBV21-1

CDR3 DNA: TGTGCCACCAGTGTCCTAGATGCTGAGCAGTTCTTC
CDR3 protein: CATSVLDAEQFF
D gene: -
clone size: few
J gene: TRBJ2-1
V gene: TRBV24-1

CDR3 DNA: TGCGCCAGCAGCCCCCCTGGGGAGGGTGGGCGAAAACTGTTTTTT
CDR3 protein: CASSPPGEGGRKLFF
D gene: -
clone size: -
J gene: TRBJ1-4
V gene: TRBV5-1

CDR3 DNA: TGTGCCAGCAGGTGGGGGGCCCTGAACACCGGGGAGCTGTTTTTT
CDR3 protein: CASRWGALNTGELFF
D gene: -
clone size: -
J gene: TRBJ2-2
V gene: TRBV28

CDR3 DNA: TGTGCCACCAGCAACAGGGGGGCCAACACCGGGGAGCTGTTTTTT
CDR3 protein: CATSNRGANTGELFF
D gene: TRBD1
clone size: -
J gene: TRBJ2-2
V gene: TRBV15

CDR3 DNA: TGTGCCAGCAGCCGTGCTAGCGGGAACTACAATGAGCAGTTCTTC
CDR3 protein: CASSRASGNYNEQFF
D gene: TRBD2
clone size: few
J gene: TRBJ2-1
V gene: TRBV14